This record covers a single T cell receptor (beta chain). The data originate from a study of blood T cell repertoires in COVID-19. The CDR3 is 14 amino acids. Per the germline V gene, CDR1 is GTSNPN and CDR2 is SVGIG (reference sequence). The V end was cut by 4 bases, the J end by 3 bases, with 14 bases between. Measured with immunoSEQ multiplex PCR; TCRdb has only the in-frame clones, and not every one. The table includes 250,000 to 300,000 clones, approximately 88% detected once. Input material: peripheral blood. The rearrangement uses TRBV30 and TRBJ2-3, with D possibly TRBD2 on 5 matching bases. This clonotype was obtained from a woman aged 40 to 50 who had recovered from COVID-19. CDR3 in DNA: TGTGCCTGGACCGGGTCCCGGGGAACAGATACGCAGTATTTT. Amino acids: CAWTGSRGTDTQYF. Full variable domain (missing parts from reference TRBV30 and TRBJ2-3): SQTIHQWPATLVQPVGSPLSLECTVEGTSNPNLYWYRQAAGRGLQLLFYSVGIGQISSEVPQNLSASRPQDRQFILSSKKLLLSDSGFYLCAWTGSRGTDTQYFGPGTRLTVL.